This T cell receptor beta chain was found in a study of PD-1 blockade in mismatch repair-deficient tumors. With V trimmed by 4 bases and J by 6 bases, 9 bases remained unmatched. This CDR3 has 16 amino acids. Germline values: CDR1 SGHRS, CDR2 YFSETQ. Only in-frame clones appear in the TCRdb table, and some are missing; sequencing was by immunoSEQ multiplex PCR. This sample has about 25,000 clones, with approximately 88% found just once. This specimen consisted of PBMCs, obtained before pembrolizumab treatment. The TCR originated in an adult with mismatch repair-deficient cancer. The J gene is TRBJ2-4, the V gene TRBV5-1; 11 nucleotides align to TRBD1. CDR3 loop: CASSTGDRGRGNIQYF. CDR3 bases: TGCGCCAGCAGCACGGGGGACAGGGGGAGGGGAAACATTCAGTACTTC.